The clone carrying this T cell receptor (beta chain) occurred a few times. Its target is not known. The entry originates in a study of beta chain features in type 1 diabetes. Study results and caveats: Shorter TCRB CDR3s, moderately but significantly so, were found in Type 1 diabetes patients in all four CD4+ subsets.

It was one heparinised blood draw, averaging roughly 100 mL, that each donor gave. Since all of the isolated RNA was reverse transcribed, expressed TCRB transcripts were what got sequenced. Assay: immunoSEQ multiplex PCR; the TCRdb copy retains only in-frame clones and omits some. Of under 200,000 clones listed, about 8.1% were seen once; the top ten hold approximately 0.54%. Germline CDR1 LNHDA, CDR2 SQIVND (reference sequence). V was pared by 3 bases and J by 5 bases, with 11 bases between. The CDR3 extends over 13 amino acids. The sequence came from a woman under 30 with type 1 diabetes. The J gene is TRBJ2-7, the V gene TRBV19; a weak D match, TRBD2 (6 bases). The sequencing sample was made of central memory CD4+ T cells from blood. The CDR3 protein is CASSILGRNEQYF. For the CDR3, the DNA is TGTGCCAGTAGTATTTTGGGGAGGAACGAGCAGTACTTC.